Listed below are T cell receptor beta chains from one sample, sequenced in a study of blood T cell repertoires in COVID-19. Sequencing was performed with immunoSEQ multiplex PCR; in TCRdb, only in-frame clones are kept and a portion is missing. Seen here are more than 95,000 clones, around nine tenths observed once, and the top ten hold about 1.9%. The sequenced material came from peripheral blood. Receptors originate from a human donor with active COVID-19. The donor label of this sample is uncertain. Each CDR3 is given with its conserved first and last residue. A D gene is named only where the DNA matches it firmly.

V gene	D gene	J gene	CDR3 protein
TRBV27	TRBD1	TRBJ1-1	CASSPWGQGSTEAFF
TRBV19	.	TRBJ1-2	CASSIIGQGDSYGYTF
TRBV27	TRBD2	TRBJ2-1	CASSGTSGGAYNEQFF
TRBV5-6	.	TRBJ2-1	CASSFGEITNEQFF
TRBV7-6	TRBD2	TRBJ2-1	CASSPAGGSYNEQFF
TRBV28	.	TRBJ1-6	CASSGAGLAFSPLHF
TRBV9	TRBD2	TRBJ2-1	CASSGSGGARNEQFF
TRBV9	.	TRBJ2-5	CASKKAEEQETQYF
TRBV4-1	TRBD2	TRBJ2-2	CASSRLAGGIAGELFF
TRBV6-5	TRBD2	TRBJ2-5	CASSYSGTSNTQYF
TRBV13	TRBD1	TRBJ2-7	CASSQDRGPLEQYF
TRBV7-2	.	TRBJ2-2	CASTSSAGRGRAGELFF
TRBV6-2/TRBV6-3	TRBD1	TRBJ1-4	CASSQQGAGNEKLFF
TRBV9	.	TRBJ2-1	CASSVRLARDEQFF
TRBV7-2	.	TRBJ1-4	CASSSDMGREATKLFF
TRBV5-1	.	TRBJ1-1	CASSSLDKNTEAFF
TRBV7-9	TRBD2	TRBJ2-3	CASSWQTSGGGDTQYF
TRBV2	.	TRBJ1-3	CASSPSRIFSGNTIYF
TRBV4-2	TRBD1	TRBJ1-4	CASSQGTGGTNEKLFF
TRBV7-9	.	TRBJ2-3	CASVPGLHTDTQYF
TRBV7-9	.	TRBJ2-1	CASSLRSGRTDNEQFF
TRBV12-3/TRBV12-4	.	TRBJ1-2	CASSFGGFHGYTF
TRBV12-5	TRBD1	TRBJ1-2	CASGLVGVNRGQGYTF
TRBV6-2/TRBV6-3	.	TRBJ1-5	CASSPAQPQHF
TRBV18	TRBD1	TRBJ1-2	CASSPLDREAIGGYTF
TRBV7-2	.	TRBJ1-6	CASSQPLGGHNSPLHF
TRBV5-4	TRBD1	TRBJ2-5	CASSLGLGRGETQYF
TRBV5-8	.	TRBJ1-4	CASSLGARMGTNEKLFF